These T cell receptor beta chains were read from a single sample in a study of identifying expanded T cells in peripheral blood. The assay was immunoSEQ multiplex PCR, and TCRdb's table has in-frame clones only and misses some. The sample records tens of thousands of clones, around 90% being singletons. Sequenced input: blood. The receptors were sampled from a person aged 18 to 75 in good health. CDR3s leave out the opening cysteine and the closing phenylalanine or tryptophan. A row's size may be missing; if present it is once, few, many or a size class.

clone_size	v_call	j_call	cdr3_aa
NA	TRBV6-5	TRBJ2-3	ASSYGGVSTDTQY
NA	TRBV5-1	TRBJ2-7	ASSQTTSGRE
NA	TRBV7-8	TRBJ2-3	ASSLVPSGGVGDTQY
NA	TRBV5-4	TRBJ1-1	ASSFQQGGTEAF
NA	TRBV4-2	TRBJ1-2	ASSQDLDRTRRYGYT
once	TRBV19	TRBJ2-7	ASSITYSSYEQY
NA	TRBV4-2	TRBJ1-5	ASSQTGQGGDQPQH
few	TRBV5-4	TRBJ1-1	ASSPTALTEAF
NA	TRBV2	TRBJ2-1	ASRLGQGFNEQF
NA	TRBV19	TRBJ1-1	ASNLQANTEAF
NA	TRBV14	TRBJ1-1	ASSQLDRAGYTEAF
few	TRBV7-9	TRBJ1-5	ASSLAQQPQH
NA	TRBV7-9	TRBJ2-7	ASSYGQDYEQY
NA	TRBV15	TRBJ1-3	ATSRGAGNTIY
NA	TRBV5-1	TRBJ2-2	ASRIASGGTANTGELF
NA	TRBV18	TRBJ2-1	ASSPLWGNSYNEQF
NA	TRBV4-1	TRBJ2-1	ASSQVGGRGSSEQF
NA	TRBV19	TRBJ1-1	ASSIQGANTEAF
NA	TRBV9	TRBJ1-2	ASSVDTGGYGYT
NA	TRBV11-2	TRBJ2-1	ASSPTVGAASQF
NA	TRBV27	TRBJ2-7	ASTLLQPSVSEQY
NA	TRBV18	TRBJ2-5	ASSGVGLETQY
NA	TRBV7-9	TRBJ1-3	ASSALRRDRGLGNTIY
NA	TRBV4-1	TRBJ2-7	ASSQVASGRDGGGYEQY
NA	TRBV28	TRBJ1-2	ASSFGMRRYLGQDPYGYT
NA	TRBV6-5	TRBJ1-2	ASSNRGFLGYT
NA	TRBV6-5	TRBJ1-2	ASSYSRGNGYGYT
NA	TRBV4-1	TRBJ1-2	ASSQEQGVYGYT
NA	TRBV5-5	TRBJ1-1	ASSLEGKNTEAF
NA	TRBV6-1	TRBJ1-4	ASSPVGGNEKLF
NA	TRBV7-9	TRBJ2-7	ASSWDFSYEQY
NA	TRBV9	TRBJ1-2	ASSVDRRANYGYT
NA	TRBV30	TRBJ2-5	AWSIHLTAETQY
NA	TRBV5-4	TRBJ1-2	ASSLRGSDYGYT
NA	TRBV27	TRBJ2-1	ASRGLGGGLAGNEQF
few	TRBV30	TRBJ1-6	AWSVNLPGDSPLH
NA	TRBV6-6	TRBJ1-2	ASSYSVLTNGYT